The clone carrying this T cell receptor beta chain was counted ten times or more. No antigen is known for it. The germline gene is not matched at one end of the junction; a read error may be the cause. The library was built for alpha chains, so this beta chain is an off-target read and its size means little. The data belong to a study of spatial heterogeneity in lung cancer. A unique molecular identifier was carried by every single TCR cDNA molecule. TCRdb independently ran MiXCR on the 5' RACE reads; one entry per CDR3 protein. The data show 5,500 to 8,000 distinct CDR3 sequences, with roughly an eighth seen just once and about 9.4% held by the top ten. This CDR3 comprises 13 residues. Germline assignment: CDR1 SGHDN and CDR2 FVKESK. Study findings and constraints: Tracking of tumor mutation counts was seen in expanded intratumoral alpha and beta TCR counts.

This sample's time point: sample taken at primary tumor resection. The sequences come from lung tumor tissue, collected at surgery. The sequence was collected from a male donor with early-stage non-small cell lung cancer. The chain uses TRBV14 and TRBJ2-5; D might be TRBD2 (5 bases). In DNA form, the CDR3 reads TGTGCCAGCAGCCCGGTGCATTTGGGGAGCCATATATTC. This encodes CASSPVHLGSHIF.